Following are 21 T cell receptor beta chains from one sample sequenced in a study of blood T cell repertoires in COVID-19. Clones were sequenced by immunoSEQ multiplex PCR, and TCRdb holds only the in-frame ones, with some missing. The data hold more than 200,000 clones, with roughly 87% observed a single time. Sequencing input: peripheral blood. These receptors were collected from a man aged 18 to 30 with active or convalescent COVID-19.

V is TRBV6-5 and J is TRBJ1-1; D gene uncertain. Germline-derived CDR1 and CDR2 are MNHEY and SVGAGI. V was trimmed by 0 bases and J by 0 bases, leaving 8 bases between them. The CDR3 length is 15 residues. The CDR3: CASSYSEIMNTEAFF. CDR3 in DNA: TGTGCCAGCAGTTACTCGGAGATAATGAACACTGAAGCTTTCTTT.

V and J are TRBV19 and TRBJ1-1, with D hard to call. CDR3 length equals 13 residues. Germline assignment: CDR1 LNHDA and CDR2 SQIVND (reference sequence). V shed 7 bases and J shed 1 base, with 10 bases lying between them. CDR3 DNA sequence: TGTGCCAGTATCCCCCCAAAGAACACTGAAGCTTTCTTT. Translation: CASIPPKNTEAFF.

The CDR3 sequence: CASSLVAGAPNEQFF. DNA for the CDR3: TGTGCCAGCAGCTTAGTGGCGGGAGCCCCCAATGAGCAGTTCTTC. J is TRBJ2-1 and V is TRBV11-2, with 7 bases fitting TRBD2. This CDR3 is 15 amino acids long. V lost 1 base, J lost 6 bases, and 6 bases stayed unmatched. The germline V gene encodes CDR1 SGHAT and CDR2 FQNNGV.

The chain employs TRBV19 and TRBJ2-7; 10 nucleotides agree with TRBD2. With 3 bases clipped from V and 6 bases from J, the junction kept 5 bases outside the gene matches. Germline V lookup: CDR1 LNHDA, CDR2 SQIVND (reference sequence). CDR3 length: 14 amino acids. The CDR3 spells CASSIGLAESEQYF. The DNA for the CDR3 is TGTGCCAGTAGTATTGGACTAGCGGAGAGCGAGCAGTACTTC.

This chain uses TRBV28 with TRBJ2-7; D is uncertain. The CDR3 is made up of 13 amino acids. V lost 6 bases and J 2 bases, leaving 11 bases between the germline ends. CDR1 and CDR2 (germline): MDHEN, SYDVKM. For the CDR3, the DNA is TGTGCCAGCAGGCCAACAGCTACCTACGAGCAGTACTTC. Amino acids: CASRPTATYEQYF.

A remark on this clone: Other nucleotide sequences in the sample specify the same CDR3. V and J are TRBV9 and TRBJ1-2; TRBD1 matches at 8 bases. Losses at the gene ends were 0 bases for V and 4 bases for J; bases not matched to a gene: 5. The germline V gene encodes CDR1 SGDLS and CDR2 YYNGEE. The CDR3 contains 15 residues. The CDR3 coding sequence is TGTGCCAGCAGCGTAGAGGCAGGGGGCAGCTATGGCTACACCTTC. The encoded protein is CASSVEAGGSYGYTF.

The rearrangement uses TRBV12-3 or TRBV12-4 and TRBJ2-7; unclear D gene. The length of the CDR3 is 12 residues. Trimming cost V 3 bases and J 7 bases, with 10 bases left between them. The CDR3 loop reads CASSLGLMEQYF. CDR3 DNA sequence: TGTGCCAGCAGTTTGGGCTTGATGGAGCAGTACTTC.

The V gene is TRBV4-3, the J gene TRBJ1-1; a possible D gene is TRBD1 (6 bases). This CDR3 is 15 amino acids long. Germline values: CDR1 LGHNA, CDR2 YSLEER. Trimming stripped 3 bases from V and 4 bases from J, with 15 bases between. The DNA of the CDR3 is TGCGCCAGCAGCCAGTCTCGGATAGGGGGCACTGAAGCTTTCTTT. Translated: CASSQSRIGGTEAFF.

The chain employs TRBV7-9 and TRBJ2-5; D ambiguous. CDR1 is SEHNR, CDR2 FQNEAQ, per germline (reference sequence). The CDR3 has 14 residues. Deletions cut 5 bases from V and 3 bases from J, with 13 bases between. CDR3 sequence reads: CASSVRELKETQYF. CDR3 bases: TGTGCCAGCAGCGTTAGAGAACTAAAAGAGACCCAGTACTTC.

The chain has TRBV9 and TRBJ1-1; D unresolved. The V gene's germline CDR1 is SGDLS and CDR2 YYNGEE. This CDR3 comprises 12 residues. V was shortened by 0 bases and J by 8 bases, with 8 bases between the two germline ends. The chain's CDR3 is CASSVGGGEAFF. The CDR3 DNA is TGTGCCAGCAGCGTAGGTGGAGGGGAAGCTTTCTTT. The variable domain in full, with the rest retrieved from reference TRBV9 and TRBJ1-1, is DSGVTQTPKHLITATGQRVTLRCSPRSGDLSVYWYQQSLDQGLQFLIQYYNGEERAKGNILERFSAQQFPDLHSELNLSSLELGDSALYFCASSVGGGEAFFGQGTRLTVV.

This chain uses TRBV6-4 with TRBJ1-2; 8 nucleotides agree with TRBD1. From germline, CDR1 is MRHNA and CDR2 SNTAGT. This CDR3 region has 16 residues. J was trimmed by 4 bases and V by 6 bases; bases with no gene match: 13. The CDR3 nucleotides are TGTGCCAGCAGCCCGACAGGGGAGGGATTCGGCTATGGCTACACCTTC. It encodes CASSPTGEGFGYGYTF.

J is TRBJ1-3 and V is TRBV9; tentative D call: TRBD1 (5 bases). The CDR3 is made up of 15 amino acids. Germline V gene data show CDR1 as SGDLS and CDR2 as YYNGEE. V shed 1 base and J shed 2 bases, with 10 bases lying between them. This CDR3 is CASSVSWTTGNTIYF. CDR3 nucleotide sequence: TGTGCCAGCAGCGTATCTTGGACAACTGGAAACACCATATATTTT.

The gene calls are TRBV18 and TRBJ1-1; TRBD1 aligns across 9 bases. Germline assignment: CDR1 KGHSH and CDR2 LQKENI. V trimming: 6 bases; J trimming: 4 bases; junction bases outside the gene matches: 6. CDR3 size: 14 residues. The CDR3 nucleotides are TGTGCCAGCTCCCAAGGACAGGGGATCACTGAAGCTTTCTTT. The encoded protein is CASSQGQGITEAFF.

The rearrangement links TRBV6-6 to TRBJ1-5; tentatively, D is TRBD1 (6 bases). CDR1 MNHNY and CDR2 SVGAGI come from the germline V gene (reference sequence). This CDR3 has 16 residues. Trimming removed 2 bases at V and 7 bases at J, with 18 bases between. CDR3 sequence: CASSYAEQGLGQPQHF. CDR3 DNA: TGTGCCAGCAGTTACGCGGAACAGGGTCTAGGGCAGCCCCAGCATTTT.

The chain has TRBV6-6 and TRBJ1-1, with a tentative D call TRBD1 (6 bases). Germline-derived CDR1 and CDR2 are MNHNY and SVGAGI (reference sequence). V shed 5 bases and J shed 10 bases, with 11 bases lying between them. The CDR3 contains 11 residues. The CDR3 region is CASSPTGTAFF. The CDR3 nucleotides read TGTGCCAGCAGTCCGACAGGAACAGCTTTCTTT.

The rearrangement links TRBV28 to TRBJ2-2; 8 nucleotides align to TRBD2. After removal of 8 bases from V and 5 bases from J, the junction contained 7 bases not matched to a gene. Germline CDR1 reads MDHEN; CDR2 reads SYDVKM. The CDR3 runs 14 residues. The DNA for the CDR3 is TGTGCCAGCCGCACTAGCGGTACAACCGGGGAGCTGTTTTTT. It encodes CASRTSGTTGELFF.

This sequence joins TRBV27 and TRBJ2-1; 12 bases line up with TRBD2. V gave up 4 bases and J gave up 9 bases; unmatched junction bases: 10. Per the germline V gene, CDR1 is MNHEY and CDR2 is SMNVEV (reference sequence). The CDR3 length is 16 residues. CDR3: CASSWTLAGGPGEQFF. Here the CDR3 DNA reads TGTGCCAGCAGTTGGACCCTAGCGGGGGGGCCAGGTGAGCAGTTCTTC.

The V gene is TRBV4-2, the J gene TRBJ1-5; D remains ambiguous. The CDR3 consists of 15 residues. The germline V gene encodes CDR1 LGHNA and CDR2 YNFKEQ. The V end lost 2 bases, the J end lost 6 bases, and 14 bases lay between the germline ends. The CDR3 is CASSQRGEAGQPQHF. As DNA, the CDR3 is TGTGCCAGCAGCCAACGTGGGGAGGCAGGTCAGCCCCAGCATTTT.

This chain joins TRBV9 and TRBJ2-1; 11 nucleotides agree with TRBD1. With V trimmed by 4 bases and J by 15 bases, 12 bases remained unmatched. The germline V gene has CDR1 SGDLS and CDR2 YYNGEE. The CDR3 has 14 amino acids. Here the CDR3 DNA reads TGTGCCAGCAGCCCCACTGGGGGACAGGGGGAAGGGTTCTTC. Its translation is CASSPTGGQGEGFF.

V gene TRBV5-4 combines with J gene TRBJ2-5; D is ambiguous. CDR3 length: 14 amino acids. The V gene lost 0 bases and the J gene lost 6 bases, with 12 bases spanning the gap. Per the germline V gene, CDR1 is SGHNT and CDR2 is YYREEE (reference sequence). The CDR3 region has the DNA TGTGCCAGCAGCTTGGGAGCCGATAAGCAGACCCAGTACTTC. Protein: CASSLGADKQTQYF.

The genes are TRBV11-2 and TRBJ1-1; D is possibly TRBD1 (5 bases). The V gene's germline CDR1 is SGHAT and CDR2 FQNNGV. This CDR3 is built from 13 residues. Trimming left V 6 bases short and J 1 base short, with 9 bases between. The CDR3 nucleotides read TGTGCCAGCAGTCTCGACAGGAACACTGAAGCTTTCTTT. The encoded protein is CASSLDRNTEAFF. Complete variable domain (other parts from reference TRBV11-2 and TRBJ1-1): EAGVAQSPRYKIIEKRQSVAFWCNPISGHATLYWYQQILGQGPKLLIQFQNNGVVDDSQLPKDRFSAERLKGVDSTLKIQPAKLEDSAVYLCASSLDRNTEAFFGQGTRLTVV.